A single sample gave rise to the 12 T cell receptor beta chains below, sequenced in a study of blood T cells in healthy people across ages. Then a second PCR, running roughly 7 to 11 cycles, was carried out with a sample-barcoded 5' primer and a J-beta primer mix. TCRdb itself ran the 5' RACE reads through MiXCR, one entry per CDR3 protein. Here the sample spans some 1,000,000 distinct CDR3 sequences, 20% to 25% being singletons. A further study also used this sample, focusing on T cells of mothers and their children.

The sample consisted of blood. These receptors all come from a girl aged 2-10 years in good health.

J is TRBJ1-4 and V is TRBV19, with D tentatively TRBD1 (5 bases). This CDR3 contains 13 residues. From germline, CDR1 is LNHDA and CDR2 SQIVND (reference sequence). Trimming pared 5 bases from V and 6 bases from J, leaving 10 bases between. The CDR3 loop is CASSAGDDEKLFF. For the CDR3, the DNA is TGTGCCAGTAGTGCGGGGGATGATGAAAAACTGTTTTTT.

This clonotype was seen a single time. The V gene is TRBV4-3, the J gene TRBJ2-1; D remains ambiguous. V lost 0 bases and J lost 1, with 10 bases in between. Germline V CDR1 and CDR2: LGHNA, YSLEER. The CDR3 contains 16 residues. The chain's CDR3 is CASSQDVRPSYNEQFF. The CDR3 nucleotides read TGCGCCAGCAGCCAAGACGTCCGTCCATCCTACAATGAGCAGTTCTTC.

This clonotype was counted between two and nine times. The V call is TRBV29-1, the J call TRBJ1-1; unclear D gene. V lost 4 bases to trimming and J lost 4 bases, with 13 bases between them. The CDR3 has 13 residues. Germline assignment: CDR1 SQVTM and CDR2 ANQGSEA. The CDR3 nucleotides are TGCAGCGTTGTTCAGGCCCTGGGCACTGAAGCTTTCTTT. It is translated as CSVVQALGTEAFF.

J is TRBJ2-7 and V is TRBV4-2; D uncertain. Germline V gene data show CDR1 as LGHNA and CDR2 as YNFKEQ. Trimming stripped 1 base from V and 0 bases from J, with 16 bases between. The CDR3 extends over 17 amino acids. The CDR3 spells CASSQGVWESRSYEQYF. CDR3 coding DNA: TGTGCCAGCAGCCAAGGGGTGTGGGAAAGTCGCTCCTACGAGCAGTACTTC.

In this sample, this clonotype turned up a few times. The J gene is TRBJ2-5, the V gene TRBV10-3; 12 positions match TRBD2. The better agreement between TRBJ2-1 and the DNA end casts doubt on the J call. Germline loops: CDR1 ENHRY, CDR2 SYGVKD. The CDR3 loop spans 19 amino acids. CDR3 sequence (DNA): TGTGCCATCAGTTTAAGGACTAGCGGGGAGCTACAAATATACAATGAGCAGTTCTTC. Amino acid sequence: CAISLRTSGELQIYNEQFF.

This clonotype has only a few counts. The chain combines TRBV5-1 with TRBJ2-5; 8 nucleotides match TRBD1. The J call is uncertain, as TRBJ2-1 better fits the DNA end. Germline CDR1 is SGHRS and CDR2 is YFSETQ. This CDR3 contains 14 residues. The CDR3 nucleotides are TGCGCCAGCAGCCCAATCGAACAGGGGGATGAGCAGTTCTTC. It codes for CASSPIEQGDEQFF.

This clonotype appeared a few times. The chain has TRBV7-9 and TRBJ1-1; TRBD1 is a possible D gene (5 bases). Trimming pared 6 bases from V and 5 bases from J, leaving 13 bases between. CDR1 is SEHNR and CDR2 is FQNEAQ in the germline V gene (reference sequence). This CDR3 has 13 residues. CDR3 DNA sequence: TGTGCCAGCAGGGTAGATGGGGGAACTGAAGCTTTCTTT. Translating it yields CASRVDGGTEAFF. Full variable domain (remainder filled in from reference TRBV7-9 and TRBJ1-1): DTGVSQNPRHKITKRGQNVTFRCDPISEHNRLYWYRQTLGQGPEFLTYFQNEAQLEKSRLLSDRFSAERPKGSFSTLEIQRTEQGDSAMYLCASRVDGGTEAFFGQGTRLTVV.

This clonotype was observed a few times. The rearrangement joins TRBV4-1 to TRBJ2-1; 7 nucleotides line up with TRBD2. With 1 base clipped from V and 3 bases from J, the junction kept 12 bases outside the gene matches. Germline values: CDR1 MGHRA, CDR2 YSYEKL. The CDR3 runs to 18 residues. The CDR3 spells CASSQGPDGGSRYNEQFF. The DNA of the CDR3 is TGCGCCAGCAGCCAAGGCCCCGATGGCGGGAGTCGCTACAATGAGCAGTTCTTC.

The table lists this clonotype with a few counts. The chain joins TRBV9 to TRBJ2-1; D unresolved. Trimming removed 0 bases from V and 5 bases from J, with 12 bases in between. The germline gives CDR1 SGDLS, CDR2 YYNGEE. The CDR3 runs 15 residues. For the CDR3, the DNA is TGTGCCAGCAGCGTAGAGGGAACGAATCACAATGAGCAGTTCTTC. It yields the protein CASSVEGTNHNEQFF.

V usage is TRBV4-3 and J usage is TRBJ2-1, with TRBD2 as a possible D gene (6 bases). CDR1 is LGHNA and CDR2 is YSLEER in the germline V gene. This CDR3 is built from 15 residues. V was clipped by 3 bases and J by 3 bases, with 12 bases between them. The CDR3 nucleotides read TGCGCCAGCAGCCAGCAGGGAGGCGGCTACAATGAGCAGTTCTTC. Amino acids: CASSQQGGGYNEQFF.

The V and J genes are TRBV27 and TRBJ2-7; TRBD1 agrees at 7 bases. J gave up 1 base and V 6 bases, and 21 bases lay outside the gene matches. Germline lookup yields CDR1 MNHEY and CDR2 SMNVEV (reference sequence). CDR3 size: 19 residues. The CDR3 loop reads CASSSYSLDSGTASYEQYF. In nucleotides, the CDR3 is TGTGCCAGCAGCTCCTATTCATTAGATTCTGGGACAGCTTCCTACGAGCAGTACTTC.

DNA for the CDR3: TGTGCCATTATGACTAGCGGGAGTTATGAGCAGTTCTTC. As protein: CAIMTSGSYEQFF. The chain has TRBV2 and TRBJ2-1; 12 bases fit TRBD2. V gave up 10 bases and J gave up 8 bases; unmatched junction bases: 6. Germline CDR1 reads SNHLY; CDR2 reads FYNNEI. The CDR3 length is 13 residues.